The present TCR beta chain was sequenced within a study of tumor-infiltrating lymphocytes in primary liver carcinoma. About the research overall: Patients were both men and women, whose ages ran from 30 to 69 years.

For blood RNA, unsorted whole blood served as the source, and germline DNA was extracted too. The authors made TCR beta cDNA from approximately 500 ng total RNA with a constant-region primer. It was through three nested multiplex PCR rounds of slightly modified ARM-PCR that TCR beta libraries arose. TRBV1-TRBV30 forward primers and a C-beta reverse primer were used in the first two PCR rounds, which each ran for ten to eleven cycles. TCRdb itself ran the multiplex PCR reads through MiXCR, one entry per CDR3 protein. The sample has fewer than 400,000 distinct CDR3 sequences, about 60% seen once; the top ten hold approximately 9%. The V and J ends lost 5 bases and 4 bases, in that order; junction bases with no gene match: 6. Germline loops: CDR1 MDHEN, CDR2 SYDVKM. The CDR3 has 14 amino acids. Findings and caveats of the study: Significantly greater top-250-clone fractions characterized tumors relative to blood (p = 0.039).

About this clonotype: Its antigen is unidentified.

The origin of this receptor is a man aged 40-49 years with primary liver carcinoma and hepatitis B virus infection. The source material was peripheral blood. The chain has TRBV28 and TRBJ1-2, with TRBD1 matching 8 bases. The CDR3 loop is CASSPRTGLYGYTF. The DNA of the CDR3 is TGTGCCAGCAGTCCTAGGACAGGGCTCTATGGCTACACCTTC.